Below are 23 T cell receptor beta chains sequenced from a single sample in a study of circulating CD8 cells and anti-PD-1 response in melanoma. Using around 16 ng of total RNA, TCR libraries were made with the QIAseq Immune Repertoire TCR panel. TCRdb re-analysed the reads in MiXCR, keeping a single row per CDR3 protein. In the table there are 800 to 1,000 distinct CDR3 sequences, under 4.5% of which are singletons. From live CD3+CD8+TCRalphabeta+ cells, four PD-1 and/or TIGIT subsets were sorted. The source material was CD8+ T cells from PBMCs, sampled at baseline or after one month of anti-PD-1 therapy (not recorded which). The receptor source for this set is a human donor with melanoma.

Judged by abundance, this clonotype is large (0.1 to 1%). V and J are TRBV7-3 and TRBJ2-1, with D unclear. Germline loops: CDR1 SGHTA, CDR2 FQGTGA. V dropped 3 bases and J dropped 9 bases, with 9 bases sitting between them. The CDR3 is made up of 12 amino acids. The CDR3 coding sequence is TGTGCCAGCAGCTTTGAGGTGGGTGAGCAGTTCTTC. Translating gives CASSFEVGEQFF.

This clonotype was found a few times. The gene calls are TRBV6-5 and TRBJ2-7, with unresolved D. The CDR3 is made up of 14 amino acids. Germline lookup yields CDR1 MNHEY and CDR2 SVGAGI. The V gene lost 6 bases and the J gene lost 0 bases, with 12 bases spanning the gap. DNA for the CDR3: TGTGCCAGCAGCTTCGATTATCCCTCCTACGAGCAGTACTTC. Its translation: CASSFDYPSYEQYF.

By share, this clonotype ranks as large (0.1 to 1%). CDR3 DNA: TGTGCCAGCAGCTCCGACCCCACAGGGGCGCAGCAGCCCCAGCATTTT. Residues: CASSSDPTGAQQPQHF. The rearrangement joins TRBV7-2 to TRBJ1-5, with TRBD1 identical over 7 bases. The V segment lost 4 bases and the J segment 7 bases; nucleotides outside the gene matches: 13. The CDR3 length is 16 residues. Per germline, CDR1 SGHTA and CDR2 FQGNSA. The variable domain in full, with the rest retrieved from reference TRBV7-2 and TRBJ1-5, is GAGVSQSPSNKVTEKGKDVELRCDPISGHTALYWYRQSLGQGLEFLIYFQGNSAPDKSGLPSDRFSAERTGGSVSTLTIQRTQQEDSAVYLCASSSDPTGAQQPQHFGDGTRLSIL.

The rearrangement uses TRBV7-2 and TRBJ2-7; the D gene is possibly TRBD1 (5 bases). The CDR3 is made up of 15 amino acids. Trimming stripped 1 base from V and 1 base from J, with 11 bases between. The germline V gene encodes CDR1 SGHTA and CDR2 FQGNSA. DNA of the CDR3: TGTGCCAGCAGCTTAGGATGGGGCCGGTCCTACGAGCAGTACTTC. Amino acids: CASSLGWGRSYEQYF.

This chain links TRBV10-2 with TRBJ1-4, with TRBD1 matching 7 bases. Per germline, CDR1 WSHSY and CDR2 SAAADI. The CDR3 spans 14 residues. The V and J ends lost 6 bases and 3 bases, in that order; junction bases with no gene match: 4. CDR3 nucleotide sequence: TGCGCCAGCAGCGGGGACAGACCTAATGAAAAACTGTTTTTT. Amino acid sequence: CASSGDRPNEKLFF.

This clonotype is labeled medium-sized. The gene calls are TRBV29-1 and TRBJ1-1, with D uncertain. Germline values: CDR1 SQVTM, CDR2 ANQGSEA. This CDR3 region has 11 residues. Trimming removed 4 bases at V and 1 base at J, with 4 bases between. CDR3 sequence reads: CSVVSNTEAFF. The CDR3 DNA sequence: TGCAGCGTTGTGTCGAACACTGAAGCTTTCTTT.

The sample holds a few counts of this clonotype. Mismatch with germline at one junction end may stem from a read error. The V and J genes are TRBV19 and TRBJ2-1, with 9 bases lining up with TRBD2. The CDR3 covers 15 residues. CDR1 is LNHDA, CDR2 SQIVND, per germline (reference sequence). CDR3 residues: CASGIDSGSLNEQFF. The CDR3 DNA follows: TGTGCCAGTGGTATAGATAGCGGGAGTCTGAATGAGCAGTTCTTC.

This clonotype is large (0.1 to 1%) in the sample. The chain has TRBV4-3 and TRBJ2-3; D remains unclear. Looked up from germline, CDR1 is LGHNA and CDR2 is YSLEER. Trimming removed 6 bases at V and 2 bases at J, with 15 bases between. The CDR3 has 15 residues. As DNA, the CDR3 is TGCGCCAGCAGTCGGACCATAACCCCCACAGATACGCAGTATTTT. The encoded protein is CASSRTITPTDTQYF.

The table lists this clonotype with a few counts. The genes are TRBV27 and TRBJ2-7; TRBD1 or TRBD2 may be the D gene (5 bases each). Trimming removed 2 bases at V and 4 bases at J, with 12 bases between. The CDR3 has 14 residues. Looked up from germline, CDR1 is MNHEY and CDR2 is SMNVEV (reference sequence). The CDR3 loop is CASSLGGRTYEQYF. CDR3 nucleotide sequence: TGTGCCAGCAGTTTAGGGGGACGGACTTACGAGCAGTACTTC.

By share, this clonotype ranks as large. The J gene is TRBJ2-7, the V gene TRBV29-1; 7 bases agree with TRBD1. The CDR3 is 12 amino acids. V was pared by 5 bases and J by 5 bases, with 6 bases of the junction left unmatched. CDR1 and CDR2 (germline): SQVTM, ANQGSEA. DNA for the CDR3: TGCAGCGTTAAATACAGGGGAGACGAGCAGTACTTC. Translated, it gives CSVKYRGDEQYF.

This clonotype qualifies as large. The rearrangement joins TRBV29-1 to TRBJ2-1, with TRBD2 identical over 13 bases. Per germline, CDR1 SQVTM and CDR2 ANQGSEA. This CDR3 is 16 amino acids long. V dropped 1 base and J dropped 0; count of bases not matched to a gene: 0. CDR3: CSVEGLAGGSYNEQFF. The CDR3 nucleotides are TGCAGCGTTGAAGGACTAGCGGGAGGCTCCTACAATGAGCAGTTCTTC.

In its sample, this clonotype ranks as large. The chain combines TRBV23-1 with TRBJ1-4; no clear D. TRBV23-1 is reported as an ORF; its role is uncertain. CDR3 size: 16 residues. The V and J ends lost 5 bases and 8 bases respectively, with 21 bases between them. CDR3 sequence (DNA): TGCGCCAGCAGTACTGGTCCTTGGGGTGAGGAGGAAAAACTGTTTTTT. As protein: CASSTGPWGEEEKLFF.

This clonotype is large in the sample. This chain connects TRBV27 to TRBJ2-7, with 12 nucleotides matching TRBD1. Germline-derived CDR1 and CDR2 are MNHEY and SMNVEV (reference sequence). The CDR3 loop spans 14 amino acids. V lost 5 bases to trimming and J lost 7 bases; unmatched junction nucleotides: 6. The CDR3 sequence: CASSPGQGAREQYF. The CDR3 DNA is TGTGCCAGCAGTCCGGGACAGGGGGCCAGGGAGCAGTACTTC.

This clonotype qualifies as medium-sized. The chain combines TRBV6-2 or TRBV6-3 with TRBJ2-2; TRBD1 agrees at 9 bases. J was trimmed by 6 bases and V by 1 base; bases with no gene match: 3. The CDR3 has 15 amino acids. The germline gives CDR1 MNHEY, CDR2 SVGEGT. CDR3 bases: TGTGCCAGCAGTTACTGGGACAGGGAGGCCGGGGAGCTGTTTTTT. This codes for CASSYWDREAGELFF.

Concerning this clonotype itself: The junction and the germline gene differ at one end; a read error may be behind it. This chain uses TRBV19 with TRBJ2-1; 9 nucleotides agree with TRBD2. There are 15 residues in the CDR3. CDR1 LNHDA and CDR2 SQIVND come from the germline V gene (reference sequence). The CDR3 spells CASSIDSGSLNEQSF. The CDR3 region has the DNA TGTGCCAGTAGTATAGATAGCGGGAGTCTGAATGAGCAGTCCTTC. Filled out from reference TRBV19 and TRBJ2-1, the complete variable domain reads DGGITQSPKYLFRKEGQNVTLSCEQNLNHDAMYWYRQDPGQGLRLIYYSQIVNDFQKGDIAEGYSVSREKKESFPLTVTSAQKNPTAFYLCASSIDSGSLNEQSFGPGTRLTVL.

This clonotype is classed as medium-sized. J is TRBJ2-5 and V is TRBV14; tentatively, D is TRBD2 (5 bases). Germline assignment: CDR1 SGHDN and CDR2 FVKESK. Trimming stripped 1 base from V and 5 bases from J, with 17 bases between. CDR3 length: 16 amino acids. CDR3 DNA: TGTGCCAGCAGCCAAGGGAGGCCAATAGCGATTGAGACCCAGTACTTC. Translated: CASSQGRPIAIETQYF.

By frequency in the sample, this clonotype is large (0.1 to 1%). V usage is TRBV6-4 and J usage is TRBJ2-1; TRBD1 might be the D (6 bases). The CDR3 consists of 13 residues. Germline CDR1 and CDR2: MRHNA and SNTAGT. The V end was cut by 3 bases, the J end by 5 bases, with 8 bases between. The CDR3 nucleotides are TGTGCCAGCAGTGAAGGGGACAACAATGAGCAGTTCTTC. Translated, it gives CASSEGDNNEQFF.

This clonotype is labeled medium-sized (0.01 to 0.1%). The CDR3, as DNA: TGTGCCAGCAGTTACTCAGAGGGGGTAGGTGAGCAGTACTTC. Translation gives CASSYSEGVGEQYF. V usage is TRBV6-2 or TRBV6-3 and J usage is TRBJ2-7; possibly TRBD1 for D (6 bases). The CDR3 consists of 14 residues. Germline-derived CDR1 and CDR2 are MNHEY and SVGEGT. V was pared by 0 bases and J by 7 bases, with 13 bases between.

The chain joins TRBV27 to TRBJ1-6; unclear D gene. Germline V lookup: CDR1 MNHEY, CDR2 SMNVEV (reference sequence). CDR3 length: 13 residues. V gave up 0 bases and J gave up 9 bases, with 6 bases separating them. The CDR3 DNA follows: TGTGCCAGCAGTTTATCTGGGCCTTCACCCCTCCACTTT. Its translation: CASSLSGPSPLHF.

This clonotype is large (0.1 to 1%) within its sample. The chain is built from TRBV7-3 and TRBJ1-1, with no clear D. CDR3 length equals 12 residues. Deletions cut 4 bases from V and 2 bases from J, with 5 bases between. Germline CDR1 is SGHTA and CDR2 is FQGTGA. CDR3 residues: CASSSFNTEAFF. The DNA for the CDR3 is TGTGCCAGCAGCTCTTTTAACACTGAAGCTTTCTTT.

The rearrangement links TRBV27 to TRBJ2-5; 8 positions agree with TRBD1. The CDR3 sequence is 17 residues long. Per germline, CDR1 MNHEY and CDR2 SMNVEV (reference sequence). Germline trimming cut 5 bases from V and 2 bases from J; bases unmatched to any gene: 13. CDR3 protein: CASSPTGGRTGQETQYF. The CDR3 coding sequence is TGTGCCAGCAGTCCAACAGGGGGTCGGACGGGTCAAGAGACCCAGTACTTC.

This clonotype is termed large. The genes are TRBV28 and TRBJ2-5, with 10 bases aligning to TRBD2. The CDR3 has 15 amino acids. CDR1 and CDR2 (germline): MDHEN, SYDVKM. J was trimmed by 5 bases and V by 2 bases; bases with no gene match: 5. The CDR3 sequence is CASSLPLLAGETQYF. The CDR3 nucleotides are TGTGCCAGCAGTTTACCCCTACTAGCGGGGGAGACCCAGTACTTC.

This clonotype is large by share. This chain joins TRBV19 and TRBJ2-2, with D tentatively TRBD1 (7 bases). Germline lookup yields CDR1 LNHDA and CDR2 SQIVND (reference sequence). V was shortened by 11 bases and J by 1 base, with 14 bases between the two germline ends. This CDR3 comprises 14 residues. As DNA, the CDR3 is TGTGCCGGCGGAGGGGGCCTGAACACCGGGGAGCTGTTTTTT. This codes for CAGGGGLNTGELFF.